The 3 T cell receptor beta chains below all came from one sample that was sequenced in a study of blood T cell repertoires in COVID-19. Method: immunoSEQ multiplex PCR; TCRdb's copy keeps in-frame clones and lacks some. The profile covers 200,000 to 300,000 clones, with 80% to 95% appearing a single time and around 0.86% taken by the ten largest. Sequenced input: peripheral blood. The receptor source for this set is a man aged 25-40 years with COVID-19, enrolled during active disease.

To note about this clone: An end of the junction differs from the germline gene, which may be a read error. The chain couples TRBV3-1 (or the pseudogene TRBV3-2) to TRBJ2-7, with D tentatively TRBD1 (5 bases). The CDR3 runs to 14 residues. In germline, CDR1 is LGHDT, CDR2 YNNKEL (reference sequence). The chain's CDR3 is CASSQDESARGQHF. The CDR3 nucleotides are TGTGCCAGCAGCCAAGATGAGTCGGCGCGCGGACAACACTTC.

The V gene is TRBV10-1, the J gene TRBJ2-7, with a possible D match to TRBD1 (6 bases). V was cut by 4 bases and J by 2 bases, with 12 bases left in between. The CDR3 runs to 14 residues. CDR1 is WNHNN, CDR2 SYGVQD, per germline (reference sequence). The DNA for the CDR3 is TGCGCCAGCAGTGGAGTGGGGGCCGCCTACGAGCAGTACTTC. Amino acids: CASSGVGAAYEQYF.

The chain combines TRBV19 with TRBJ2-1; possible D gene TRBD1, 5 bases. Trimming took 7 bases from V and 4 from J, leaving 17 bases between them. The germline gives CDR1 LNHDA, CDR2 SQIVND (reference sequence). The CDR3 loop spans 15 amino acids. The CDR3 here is CASTIGQGSYNEQFF. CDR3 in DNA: TGTGCCAGTACGATAGGGCAGGGATCATACAATGAGCAGTTCTTC.